This passage covers 11 T cell receptor beta chains from one sample sequenced in a study of T cells after yellow fever vaccination. Each CDR3 protein gets one entry after TCRdb re-called the 5' RACE reads with MiXCR. This sample has 500,000 to 650,000 distinct CDR3 sequences, with roughly a sixth found just once. Sample: PBMCs, taken 4 to 6 days after the first yellow fever vaccination. Receptor source: a man aged 18 to 29 who received the YFV17D yellow fever vaccine.

This clonotype has just a few counts. The chain is built from TRBV9 and TRBJ2-1; D perhaps matches TRBD2 (6 bases). Germline V gene lookup returns CDR1 SGDLS and CDR2 YYNGEE. The CDR3 consists of 14 residues. V lost 2 bases to trimming and J lost 7 bases, with 13 bases between them. The CDR3 bases are TGTGCCAGCAGCGTCAGCGGACTACTGAATGAGCAGTTCTTC. Amino acids: CASSVSGLLNEQFF.

This clonotype occurred many times. The rearrangement uses TRBV12-3 or TRBV12-4 and TRBJ2-3; tentative D call: TRBD1 (5 bases). Between the trimmed V and J ends, which lost 3 bases and 0 bases, there was a span of 7 bases. The CDR3 consists of 14 residues. In DNA, the CDR3 is TGTGCCAGCAGTTTTCAGGGAAGCACAGATACGCAGTATTTT. Protein: CASSFQGSTDTQYF.

A few counts support this clonotype. This chain connects TRBV10-2 to TRBJ2-3; no clear D. Germline CDR1 and CDR2: WSHSY and SAAADI. The CDR3 extends over 14 amino acids. Trimming removed 2 bases at V and 2 bases at J, with 8 bases between. For the CDR3, the DNA is TGCGCCAGCAGTGAGAGTTTCTACACAGATACGCAGTATTTT. Residues: CASSESFYTDTQYF.

This chain joins TRBV6-5 and TRBJ2-2, with D possibly being TRBD1 or TRBD2 (6 bases each). The ends were cut back, 0 bases at V and 2 bases at J, with 10 bases in the middle. The germline V gene encodes CDR1 MNHEY and CDR2 SVGAGI. The CDR3 extends over 16 amino acids. CDR3 residues: CASSYSGGGNTGELFF. The CDR3 nucleotides read TGTGCCAGCAGTTACTCGGGGGGCGGCAACACCGGGGAGCTGTTTTTT.

This clonotype was seen ten or more times. The chain couples TRBV14 to TRBJ1-2; D is perhaps TRBD1 (5 bases). The V end was cut by 1 base, the J end by 4 bases, with 10 bases between. Germline assignment: CDR1 SGHDN and CDR2 FVKESK. CDR3 size: 14 residues. CDR3 amino acids: CASSQGQPPYGYTF. CDR3 nucleotide sequence: TGTGCCAGCAGCCAAGGACAGCCACCCTATGGCTACACCTTC.

The sample holds a few counts of this clonotype. The gene calls are TRBV6-2 or TRBV6-3 and TRBJ1-5, with TRBD1 matching 7 bases. J was trimmed by 5 bases and V by 7 bases; bases with no gene match: 8. The CDR3 is 14 residues long. The germline V gene encodes CDR1 MNHEY and CDR2 SVGEGT. Here the CDR3 reads CASTTMDRHQPQHF. Here the CDR3 DNA reads TGTGCCAGCACCACTATGGACAGGCATCAGCCCCAGCATTTT.

The CDR3 nucleotides are TGCAGCGTCTCCGACAGGGGGCGAACCTACGAGCAGTACTTC. Its translation: CSVSDRGRTYEQYF. The chain is built from TRBV29-1 and TRBJ2-7; 10 nucleotides align to TRBD1. This CDR3 region has 14 residues. The trim removed 6 bases at V and 2 bases at J, leaving 7 bases unmatched. The germline V gene encodes CDR1 SQVTM and CDR2 ANQGSEA.

This clonotype has a handful of counts. This rearrangement joins TRBV7-2 to TRBJ2-3; D not certain. Germline-derived CDR1 and CDR2 are SGHTA and FQGNSA. Trimming removed 3 bases from V and 3 bases from J, with 10 bases in between. This CDR3 is 14 amino acids long. This CDR3 reads CASSFRGETDTQYF. The CDR3 coding sequence is TGTGCCAGCAGCTTCCGCGGTGAGACAGATACGCAGTATTTT. The complete variable domain, with remaining parts taken from reference TRBV7-2 and TRBJ2-3, reads GAGVSQSPSNKVTEKGKDVELRCDPISGHTALYWYRQSLGQGLEFLIYFQGNSAPDKSGLPSDRFSAERTGGSVSTLTIQRTQQEDSAVYLCASSFRGETDTQYFGPGTRLTVL.

This clonotype has a count of ten or more. This chain uses TRBV29-1 with TRBJ2-3, with D perhaps matching TRBD1 (6 bases). V dropped 5 bases and J dropped 1 base, with 16 bases sitting between them. CDR1 and CDR2 from the germline V gene are SQVTM and ANQGSEA. The CDR3 is 15 residues long. DNA for the CDR3: TGCAGCGTTACGATAGGGGGATTCCGCACAGATACGCAGTATTTT. This encodes CSVTIGGFRTDTQYF.

Only a few counts were recorded for this clonotype. CDR3 region: CASSAGTGVSTGELFF. CDR3 nucleotides: TGTGCCAGCTCCGCCGGGACAGGGGTCTCCACCGGGGAGCTGTTTTTT. The chain links TRBV18 to TRBJ2-2, with 10 bases lining up with TRBD1. V lost 6 bases to trimming and J lost 4 bases; unmatched junction nucleotides: 8. The CDR3 length is 16 residues. The germline V gene encodes CDR1 KGHSH and CDR2 LQKENI.

This clonotype was picked up many times. V is TRBV7-8 and J is TRBJ1-1; a weak D match, TRBD1 (5 bases). Trimming left V 5 bases short and J 10 bases short, with 14 bases between. The germline V gene has CDR1 SGHVS and CDR2 FQNEAQ. CDR3 length: 12 amino acids. CDR3 region: CASSPWAGPAFF. In DNA, the CDR3 is TGTGCCAGCAGCCCCTGGGCAGGGCCAGCTTTCTTT.